These 16 T cell receptor beta chains came from one sample sequenced in a study of cytomegalovirus exposure and HLA in healthy donors. The PCR was carried out with 60 Vbeta primers and 13 Jbeta primers. Clones were sequenced by immunoSEQ multiplex PCR, and TCRdb holds only the in-frame ones, with some missing. Altogether some 180,000 clones are present, roughly 80% being singletons, with the ten largest covering around 1.7%. Sequenced sample: PBMCs. Every receptor here comes from a woman under 30 in good health and CMV-seronegative.

V usage is TRBV7-9 and J usage is TRBJ2-5; 9 bases are a match to TRBD1. The J segment lost 4 bases and the V segment lost 4 bases, leaving 7 bases of the junction unmatched. The CDR3 has 15 residues. Germline V gives CDR1 SEHNR, CDR2 FQNEAQ (reference sequence). The CDR3 DNA reads TGTGCCAGCAGCTCCCCCGAACAGGGGGCAGAGACCCAGTACTTC. Its translation is CASSSPEQGAETQYF.

The chain joins TRBV4-3 to TRBJ2-7; D is unclear. The length of the CDR3 is 11 residues. The V end was cut by 4 bases, the J end by 9 bases, with 10 bases between. CDR1 and CDR2 from the germline V gene are LGHNA and YSLEER. CDR3 region: CASSRRPAQYV. As DNA, the CDR3 is TGCGCCAGCAGCCGGAGACCCGCGCAGTACGTC.

This clone was found a few times. The chain uses TRBV9 and TRBJ2-1; 7 bases agree with TRBD1. In germline, CDR1 is SGDLS, CDR2 YYNGEE. This CDR3 comprises 16 residues. V was pared by 5 bases and J by 1 base, with 9 bases of the junction left unmatched. The CDR3 loop is CASSGHARGSYNEQFF. In DNA form, the CDR3 reads TGTGCCAGCAGTGGCCATGCCAGGGGGTCCTACAATGAGCAGTTCTTC.

The CDR3 coding sequence is TGTGCCAGTAGTATCTCGGGCACAGGGTACACTGAAGCTTTCTTT. Translation: CASSISGTGYTEAFF. The V and J genes are TRBV19 and TRBJ1-1; tentative D call: TRBD1 (6 bases). Trimming removed 3 bases from V and 3 bases from J, with 14 bases in between. Per the germline V gene, CDR1 is LNHDA and CDR2 is SQIVND (reference sequence). CDR3 length: 15 residues.

The table lists this clone with a count of one. At one of its ends the junction is not consistent with the germline gene, which may arise from a read error. The V call is TRBV7-7, the J call TRBJ1-3; no firm D call. The CDR3 consists of 14 residues. Germline V gives CDR1 SSHAT, CDR2 FNYEAQ (reference sequence). CDR3 protein: CASSPSPSGNTIYF. The CDR3, as DNA: TGTGCTAGCAGCCCCTCCCCCTCTGGAAACACCATATATTTT.

The CDR3 coding sequence is TGTGCCAGCAGCTTGGGCAGTACGACGAACACCGGGGAGCTGTTTTTT. It encodes CASSLGSTTNTGELFF. This chain uses TRBV7-6 with TRBJ2-2; D gene unclear. Germline V CDR1 and CDR2: SGHVS, FNYEAQ. V lost 3 bases and J lost 0, with 11 bases in between. The CDR3 spans 16 residues.

About this clone: The junction differs from germline at one of its ends, possibly a read error. The rearrangement uses TRBV15 and TRBJ1-4, with D unresolved. The CDR3 is 15 residues long. CDR1 and CDR2 from the germline V gene are LNHNV and YYDKDF (reference sequence). In nucleotides, the CDR3 is TGTGCCACCAGGAACTTCGGGGAATCGAATGAAAAACTGGTTTTT. Translated: CATRNFGESNEKLVF.

The chain couples TRBV4-2 to TRBJ2-2; 10 bases are shared with TRBD2. This CDR3 region has 18 residues. V gave up 1 base and J gave up 6 bases; unmatched junction bases: 11. CDR1 is LGHNA, CDR2 YNFKEQ, per germline. The CDR3 is CASSQVSGGLAVAGELFF. In nucleotides, the CDR3 is TGTGCCAGCAGCCAAGTTTCAGGAGGACTAGCGGTAGCCGGGGAGCTGTTTTTT.

The V gene is TRBV5-6, the J gene TRBJ2-3; 7 bases match TRBD1. From germline, CDR1 is SGHDT and CDR2 YYEEEE. The CDR3 totals 13 residues. The J segment lost 4 bases and the V segment lost 2 bases, leaving 1 base of the junction unmatched. The CDR3 DNA reads TGTGCCAGCAGCTTTGGGACAGCAGATACGCAGTATTTT. Amino acid sequence: CASSFGTADTQYF.

The genes are TRBV9 and TRBJ2-3; D gene ambiguous. CDR3 length: 15 amino acids. V dropped 4 bases and J dropped 1 base, with 13 bases sitting between them. Germline CDR1 reads SGDLS; CDR2 reads YYNGEE. The CDR3 coding sequence is TGTGCCAGCAGCCCGCTCCTACTACGCACAGATACGCAGTATTTT. Protein: CASSPLLLRTDTQYF.

The rearrangement uses TRBV14 and TRBJ2-3, with 8 bases identical to TRBD1. Germline lookup yields CDR1 SGHDN and CDR2 FVKESK. With 6 bases clipped from V and 2 bases from J, the junction kept 4 bases outside the gene matches. This CDR3 comprises 14 residues. This CDR3 is CASSPTGVTDTQYF. Written as DNA, the CDR3 is TGTGCCAGCAGTCCGACAGGGGTCACAGATACGCAGTATTTT.

The chain employs TRBV28 and TRBJ1-1; perhaps TRBD1 as D (6 bases). Trimming pared 11 bases from V and 1 base from J, leaving 14 bases between. Germline V gene lookup returns CDR1 MDHEN and CDR2 SYDVKM. CDR3 length: 13 residues. The CDR3 DNA is TGTGCCTCCCGCCGGACAGAGAACACTGAAGCTTTCTTT. This translates into CASRRTENTEAFF.

The chain carries TRBV30 and TRBJ2-1; no clear D gene. V was clipped by 0 bases and J by 0 bases, with 18 bases between them. In germline, CDR1 is GTSNPN, CDR2 SVGIG (reference sequence). CDR3 length equals 18 residues. The CDR3 region is CAWSVSLSDGSSYNEQFF. For the CDR3, the DNA is TGTGCCTGGAGTGTTTCGCTGAGCGATGGTAGCTCCTACAATGAGCAGTTCTTC.

The V and J genes are TRBV5-6 and TRBJ2-3; the D is unclear. The germline V gene has CDR1 SGHDT and CDR2 YYEEEE. V shed 1 base and J shed 4 bases, with 10 bases lying between them. The CDR3 extends over 14 amino acids. CDR3 sequence reads: CASSLWRLADTQYF. The CDR3 region has the DNA TGTGCCAGCAGCTTGTGGCGACTCGCAGATACGCAGTATTTT.

The chain links TRBV4-2 to TRBJ2-5; 9 bases align to TRBD1. This CDR3 comprises 14 residues. The germline V gene encodes CDR1 LGHNA and CDR2 YNFKEQ. With V trimmed by 4 bases and J by 7 bases, 7 bases remained unmatched. The CDR3 nucleotides read TGTGCCAGCAGCCCCCGGACAGGGGACGGGACCCAGTACTTC. This gives the protein CASSPRTGDGTQYF.

The rearrangement links TRBV9 to TRBJ2-7; the match to TRBD2 covers 12 bases. The CDR3 loop spans 14 amino acids. After removal of 4 bases from V and 6 bases from J, the junction contained 5 bases not matched to a gene. Per the germline V gene, CDR1 is SGDLS and CDR2 is YYNGEE. The chain's CDR3 is CASSPGLAGIEQYV. Written as DNA, the CDR3 is TGTGCCAGCAGCCCGGGACTAGCGGGCATCGAGCAGTACGTC.